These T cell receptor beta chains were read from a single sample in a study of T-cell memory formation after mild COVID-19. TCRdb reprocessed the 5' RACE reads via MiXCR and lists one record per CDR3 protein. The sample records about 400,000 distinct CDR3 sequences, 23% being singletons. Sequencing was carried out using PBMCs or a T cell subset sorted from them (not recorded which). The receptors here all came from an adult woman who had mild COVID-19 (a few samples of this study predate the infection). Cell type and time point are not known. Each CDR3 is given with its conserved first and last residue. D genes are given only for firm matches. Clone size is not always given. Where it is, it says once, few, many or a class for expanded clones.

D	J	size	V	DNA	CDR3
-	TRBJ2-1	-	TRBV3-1	TGTGCCAGCAGCTCCCGCCCCGACAGATACAATGAGCAGTTCTTC	CASSSRPDRYNEQFF
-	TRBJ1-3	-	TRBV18	TGTGCCAGCTCAGGGATCGCAGGCCGCTCTGGAAACACCATATATTTT	CASSGIAGRSGNTIYF
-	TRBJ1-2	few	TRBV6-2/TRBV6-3	TGTGCCAGCAGTTCCGACAGGCGCTATGGCTACACCTTC	CASSSDRRYGYTF
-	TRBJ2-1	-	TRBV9	TGTGCCAGCAGCGTAGACTGGGGGCGGTACAATGAGCAGTTCTTC	CASSVDWGRYNEQFF
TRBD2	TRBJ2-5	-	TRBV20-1	TGCAGTGTGAAGTTGGTACTAGCGGCGGCCCAAGAGACCCAGTACTTC	CSVKLVLAAAQETQYF
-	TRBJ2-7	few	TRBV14	TGTGCCAGCAGCCACAGGCTAGGTCACGAGCAGTACTTC	CASSHRLGHEQYF
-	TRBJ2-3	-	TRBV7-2	TGTGCCAGCAGCTTACAGGGGCCGCAGTATTTT	CASSLQGPQYF
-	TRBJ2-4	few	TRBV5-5	TGTGCCAGCAGCCCTGGCGGGGCGGCCAAAAACATTCAGTACTTC	CASSPGGAAKNIQYF
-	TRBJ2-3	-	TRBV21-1	TGTGCCAGCAGCAAAAGCCTAACCGGGACAGGGTCCCGCGATACGCAGTATTTT	CASSKSLTGTGSRDTQYF
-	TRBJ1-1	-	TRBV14	TGTGCCAGCAGCCCCCTTAAGGGCGTGAACACTGAAGCTTTCTTT	CASSPLKGVNTEAFF
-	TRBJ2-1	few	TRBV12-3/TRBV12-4	TGTGCCAGCAGTCCGTTGCAGGCCAGCTCCTACAATGAGCAGTTCTTC	CASSPLQASSYNEQFF
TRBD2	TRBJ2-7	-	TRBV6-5	TGTGCCAGCAGTTACGGGACTAGCGGGGGGATTTCCTACGAGCAGTACTTC	CASSYGTSGGISYEQYF
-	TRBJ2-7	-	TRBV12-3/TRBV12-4	TGTGCCAGCAGCCCGACCAGGAGTGGCTACGAGCAGTACTTC	CASSPTRSGYEQYF
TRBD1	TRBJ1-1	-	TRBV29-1	TGCAGCGTTGAAGTGGAGGGGGCGAACACTGAAGCTTTCTTT	CSVEVEGANTEAFF
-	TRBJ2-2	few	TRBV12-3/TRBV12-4	TGTGCCAGCAGTTTATCTGGACATCCGAACACCGGGGAGCTGTTTTTT	CASSLSGHPNTGELFF
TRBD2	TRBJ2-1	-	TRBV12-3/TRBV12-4	TGTGCCAGCAGTCCAAGGGTTCAGGGACTAGCGGGAGTGGGAATCGGGAATGAGCAGTTCTTC	CASSPRVQGLAGVGIGNEQFF
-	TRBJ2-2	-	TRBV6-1	TGTGCCAGCAGTGGGGGACATCCGAACACCGGGGAGCTGTTTTTT	CASSGGHPNTGELFF
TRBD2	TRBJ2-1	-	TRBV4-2	TGTGCCAGCAGCCAGTCGGGGGGGGGCCAGGTTTACAATGAGCAGTTCTTC	CASSQSGGGQVYNEQFF
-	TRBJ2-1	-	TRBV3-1	TGTGCCAGCAGCCCATATCCGGGATCCCCCTTCAATGAGCAGTTCTTC	CASSPYPGSPFNEQFF
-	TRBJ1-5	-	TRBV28	TGTGCCAGCAGTCTCCTCTCTGATCAGCCCCAGCATTTT	CASSLLSDQPQHF
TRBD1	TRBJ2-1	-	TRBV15	TGTGCCACCAGCGCAGGGGGCAGGGGTGTATACAATGAGCAGTTCTTC	CATSAGGRGVYNEQFF
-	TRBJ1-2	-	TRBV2	TGTGCCAGCAGTGACAGTAGGACCGATTATGGCTACACCTTC	CASSDSRTDYGYTF
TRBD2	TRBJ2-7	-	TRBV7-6	TGTGCCAGCAGCTTAGTCCCTAGCGGGGGGGACTACGAGCAGTACTTC	CASSLVPSGGDYEQYF
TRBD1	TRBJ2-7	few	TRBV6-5	TGTGCCAGCAGGACGGACAGGGCGTTTTACGAGCAGTACTTC	CASRTDRAFYEQYF
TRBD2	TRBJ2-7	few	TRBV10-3	TGTGCCACCCGGACTAGCGGAGCCTACGAGCAGTACTTC	CATRTSGAYEQYF
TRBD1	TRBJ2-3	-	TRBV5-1	TGCGCCAGCAGCTTGTCGACAGGGTATACAGATACGCAGTATTTT	CASSLSTGYTDTQYF
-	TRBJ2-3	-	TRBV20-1	TGCAGTGCTAGAGTCTCCGGGACAGATACGCAGTATTTT	CSARVSGTDTQYF
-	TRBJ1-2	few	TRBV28	TGTGCCAGCAGTTCCCTGGCACACGGGACACCCGTTTCGGGTGGCTACACCTTC	CASSSLAHGTPVSGGYTF
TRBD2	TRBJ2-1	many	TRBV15	TGTGCCACCAGCGGCGAGCGGGGCCCCTACAATGAGCAGTTCTTC	CATSGERGPYNEQFF
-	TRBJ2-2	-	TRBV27	TGTGCCAGCAGTTTCGGGACATCGAACACCGGGGAGCTGTTTTTT	CASSFGTSNTGELFF
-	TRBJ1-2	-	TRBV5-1	TGCGCCAGCAGCTTGAACGCCAGGAGCTATGGCTACACCTTC	CASSLNARSYGYTF
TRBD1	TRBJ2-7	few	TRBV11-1	TGTGCCAGCAGCGGCTGGGACAGGGGGGCCTACGAGCAGTACTTC	CASSGWDRGAYEQYF
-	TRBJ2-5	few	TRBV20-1	TGCAGTGCCCACCCCGGGGGCGAGACCCAGTACTTC	CSAHPGGETQYF
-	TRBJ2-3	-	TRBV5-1	TGCGCCAGCAGCAAAGACGGAAGACCTAGCACAGATACGCAGTATTTT	CASSKDGRPSTDTQYF
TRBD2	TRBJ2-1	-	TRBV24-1	TGTGCCACCAGTGGTCGAGGGAGGGAATACAATGAGCAGTTCTTC	CATSGRGREYNEQFF
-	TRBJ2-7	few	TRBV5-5	TGTGCCAGCAGCTTGGCCTACGTCTCCTACGAGCAGTACTTC	CASSLAYVSYEQYF
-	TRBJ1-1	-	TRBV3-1	TGTGCCAGCAGCCAAGATTTGGCAAGTGAAGCTTTCTTT	CASSQDLASEAFF
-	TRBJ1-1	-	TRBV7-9	TGTGCCAGCACCTCAATGAACACTGAAGCTTTCTTT	CASTSMNTEAFF
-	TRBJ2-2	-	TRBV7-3	TGTGCCAGCAGCCAATTTCACACCGGGGAGCTGTTTTTT	CASSQFHTGELFF
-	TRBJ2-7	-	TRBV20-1	TGCAGTGCTAGATTGGACGGCCCCTACGAGCAGTACTTC	CSARLDGPYEQYF
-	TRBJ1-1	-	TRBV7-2	TGTGCCAGCAGCCCAAGGGCGTTTGAAGCTTTCTTT	CASSPRAFEAFF
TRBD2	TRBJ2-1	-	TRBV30	TGTGCCTGGAGGATGACTAGCGGGAGGGGTCGCGAGCAGTTCTTC	CAWRMTSGRGREQFF
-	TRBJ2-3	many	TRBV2	TGTGCCAGCATCGCCAGCACAGATACGCAGTATTTT	CASIASTDTQYF
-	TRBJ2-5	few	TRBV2	TGTGCCAGCCTAGGGCGAGGAGGGGAACAAGAGACCCAGTACTTC	CASLGRGGEQETQYF
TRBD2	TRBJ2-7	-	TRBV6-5	TGTGCCAGCAGTTACGGGACTAGCGGGAGTCGTTACGAGCAGTACTTC	CASSYGTSGSRYEQYF
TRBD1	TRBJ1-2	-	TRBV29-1	TGCAGCGTCAGGGACAGGGATGACTATGGCTACACCTTC	CSVRDRDDYGYTF
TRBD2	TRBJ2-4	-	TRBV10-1	TGCGCCAGCAGTGACCCCACTTTAGCGGGGGAAAACATTCAGTACTTC	CASSDPTLAGENIQYF
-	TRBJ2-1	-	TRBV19	TGTGCCGGGGGGGCATTGAATGAGCAGTTCTTC	CAGGALNEQFF
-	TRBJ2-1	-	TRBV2	TGTGCCAGCAGTGGCTCGACGTTGGGCCCCGTCAGCTGGAATGAGCAGTTCTTC	CASSGSTLGPVSWNEQFF
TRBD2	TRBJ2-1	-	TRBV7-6	TGTGCCAGCAGCTTAGCGGTGACTAGCGGATCCTACAATGAGCAGTTCTTC	CASSLAVTSGSYNEQFF